Listed below are T cell receptor beta chains from one sample, sequenced in a study of early T cells in non-severe SARS-CoV-2 infection. TCRdb analysed the 5' RACE reads with MiXCR anew, one entry per CDR3 protein. The table has 55,000 to 70,000 distinct CDR3 sequences, 10% seen once. Sequencing was done on a sample of whole blood. The source of these receptors is an adult who was a healthcare worker with PCR-confirmed SARS-CoV-2 infection or an uninfected control (not recorded which). Both conserved end residues are part of each CDR3.

v_call: TRBV5-4; j_call: TRBJ1-2; cdr3_aa: CASSPEGRGYGYTF
v_call: TRBV5-5; j_call: TRBJ2-7; cdr3_aa: CASSLGEAYEQYF
v_call: TRBV29-1; j_call: TRBJ2-2; cdr3_aa: CSVEDLKGELFF
v_call: TRBV7-9; j_call: TRBJ2-3; cdr3_aa: CASSASWARTTDTQYF
v_call: TRBV7-2; j_call: TRBJ2-7; cdr3_aa: CASRELASGYEQYF
v_call: TRBV19; j_call: TRBJ1-5; cdr3_aa: CASSIASGTNSRQPQHF
v_call: TRBV12-3/TRBV12-4; j_call: TRBJ2-4; cdr3_aa: CASSLGTGENIQYF
v_call: TRBV12-3/TRBV12-4; j_call: TRBJ2-1; cdr3_aa: CASMRASLEQFF
v_call: TRBV20-1; j_call: TRBJ2-3; cdr3_aa: CSATKLAGVSDTQYF
v_call: TRBV7-8; j_call: TRBJ1-5; cdr3_aa: CASSLTLGNQPQHF
v_call: TRBV9; j_call: TRBJ2-3; cdr3_aa: CASSVGADLRTDTQYF
v_call: TRBV7-9; j_call: TRBJ2-3; cdr3_aa: CASTLRTRTDTQYF
v_call: TRBV28; j_call: TRBJ2-5; cdr3_aa: CASSFLGENQETQYF
v_call: TRBV7-9; j_call: TRBJ2-5; cdr3_aa: CASSLAPENQYF
v_call: TRBV6-6; j_call: TRBJ1-1; cdr3_aa: CASSHQIMNTEAFF
v_call: TRBV9; j_call: TRBJ2-4; cdr3_aa: CASSEGQGLAKNIQYF
v_call: TRBV7-8; j_call: TRBJ2-4; cdr3_aa: CASSQSGTIAKNIQYF
v_call: TRBV6-5; j_call: TRBJ2-2; cdr3_aa: CASSYRALSTGELFF
v_call: TRBV7-2; j_call: TRBJ2-7; cdr3_aa: CASSLNGLGSESGYEQYF
v_call: TRBV5-1; j_call: TRBJ2-7; cdr3_aa: CASSFRDRGYEQYF
v_call: TRBV7-2; j_call: TRBJ2-7; cdr3_aa: CASRERDRGSYEQYF
v_call: TRBV20-1; j_call: TRBJ2-1; cdr3_aa: CSARPGQGAPSSYNEQFF
v_call: TRBV6-2/TRBV6-3; j_call: TRBJ2-3; cdr3_aa: CASSYQDSTQYF
v_call: TRBV7-9; j_call: TRBJ2-3; cdr3_aa: CASSLGLAGADTQYF
v_call: TRBV7-6; j_call: TRBJ2-7; cdr3_aa: CASSRDRSAYEQYF
v_call: TRBV19; j_call: TRBJ1-5; cdr3_aa: CASSPGQGMGQPQHF
v_call: TRBV5-1; j_call: TRBJ2-7; cdr3_aa: CASSLGLHGYEQYF
v_call: TRBV7-8; j_call: TRBJ2-1; cdr3_aa: CASSLGLVNEQFF
v_call: TRBV6-2/TRBV6-3; j_call: TRBJ2-1; cdr3_aa: CASRGQGSNEQFF
v_call: TRBV7-9; j_call: TRBJ2-7; cdr3_aa: CASNQAGGPGEQYF
v_call: TRBV29-1; j_call: TRBJ2-1; cdr3_aa: CSVARANEQFF
v_call: TRBV20-1; j_call: TRBJ2-5; cdr3_aa: CSATPGLAGYQETQYF
v_call: TRBV7-2; j_call: TRBJ2-1; cdr3_aa: CASSFSGTSGRNNEQFF
v_call: TRBV28; j_call: TRBJ2-7; cdr3_aa: CASSLQDRGDEQYF
v_call: TRBV30; j_call: TRBJ2-1; cdr3_aa: CAWSVGGTYNEQFF
v_call: TRBV20-1; j_call: TRBJ2-3; cdr3_aa: CSASATVGDTQYF
v_call: TRBV4-1; j_call: TRBJ2-2; cdr3_aa: CAIKDLAGGDTGELFF
v_call: TRBV5-5; j_call: TRBJ1-1; cdr3_aa: CASSPTPIRPNTEAFF
v_call: TRBV15; j_call: TRBJ2-7; cdr3_aa: CATSKPTSGTYEQYF